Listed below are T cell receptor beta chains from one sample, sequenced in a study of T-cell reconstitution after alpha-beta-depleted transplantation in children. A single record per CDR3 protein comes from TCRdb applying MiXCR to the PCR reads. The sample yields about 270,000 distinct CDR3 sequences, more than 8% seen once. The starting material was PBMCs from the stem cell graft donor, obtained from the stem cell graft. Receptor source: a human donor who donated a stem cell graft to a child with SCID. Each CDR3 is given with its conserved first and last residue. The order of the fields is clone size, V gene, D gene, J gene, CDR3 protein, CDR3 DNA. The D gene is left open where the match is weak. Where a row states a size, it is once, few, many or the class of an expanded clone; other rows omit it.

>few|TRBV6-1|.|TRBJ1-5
CASSEESSILYGNQPQHF
TGTGCCAGCAGTGAAGAGTCGAGTATCCTATATGGCAATCAGCCCCAGCATTTT
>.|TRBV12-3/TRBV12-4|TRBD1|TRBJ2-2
CASSGRTGFTGELFF
TGTGCCAGCAGTGGGAGGACAGGGTTCACCGGGGAGCTGTTTTTT
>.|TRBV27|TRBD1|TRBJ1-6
CASREDRGNSPLHF
TGTGCCAGCAGGGAAGACAGGGGTAATTCACCCCTCCACTTT
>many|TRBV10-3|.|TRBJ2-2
CAISESGQPNTGELFF
TGTGCCATCAGTGAGTCTGGACAGCCGAACACCGGGGAGCTGTTTTTT
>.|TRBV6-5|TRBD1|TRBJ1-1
CASSYTDRGNTEAFF
TGTGCCAGCAGTTACACTGACAGGGGGAACACTGAAGCTTTCTTT
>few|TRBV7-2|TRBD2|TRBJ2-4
CASSFSSGGVSKNIQYF
TGTGCCAGCAGCTTTTCTAGCGGGGGGGTATCCAAAAACATTCAGTACTTC
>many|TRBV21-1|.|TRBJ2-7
CASSISYEQYF
TGTGCCAGCAGCATCTCCTACGAGCAGTACTTC
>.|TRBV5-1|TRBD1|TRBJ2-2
CASSLEAGQGNTGELFF
TGCGCCAGCAGCTTGGAGGCGGGACAGGGAAACACCGGGGAGCTGTTTTTT
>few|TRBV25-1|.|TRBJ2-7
CASSRYGAAYEQYF
TGTGCCAGCAGTCGATATGGGGCAGCCTACGAGCAGTACTTC
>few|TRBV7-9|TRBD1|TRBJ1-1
CASSSQNRGEEAFF
TGTGCCAGCAGCTCCCAAAACAGGGGGGAAGAAGCTTTCTTT
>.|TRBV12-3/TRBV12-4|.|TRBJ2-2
CASSQWPYTGELFF
TGTGCCAGCTCGCAGTGGCCATACACCGGGGAGCTGTTTTTT
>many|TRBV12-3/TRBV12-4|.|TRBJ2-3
CASSPRANTQYF
TGTGCCAGCAGCCCCCGGGCGAATACGCAGTATTTT
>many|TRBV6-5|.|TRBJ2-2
CASSYSVYAGELFF
TGTGCCAGCAGTTACTCAGTGTATGCCGGGGAGCTGTTTTTT
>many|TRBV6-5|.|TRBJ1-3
CASSYVQGPGNTIYF
TGTGCCAGCAGTTACGTCCAGGGACCTGGAAACACCATATATTTT
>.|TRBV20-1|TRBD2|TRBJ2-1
CSAATVLAGDNEQFF
TGCAGTGCCGCGACGGTTCTAGCGGGGGACAATGAGCAGTTCTTC
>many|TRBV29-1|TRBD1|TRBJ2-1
CSVIGQARGNEQFF
TGCAGCGTCATTGGACAGGCGAGGGGCAATGAGCAGTTCTTC
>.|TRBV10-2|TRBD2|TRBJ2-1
CASRRGTSGGMNEQFF
TGCGCCAGCAGGAGGGGGACTAGCGGGGGGATGAATGAGCAGTTCTTC
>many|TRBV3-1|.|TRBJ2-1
CASSQYGGYNEQFF
TGTGCCAGCAGCCAATACGGAGGGTACAATGAGCAGTTCTTC
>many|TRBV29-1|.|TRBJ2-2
CSVFRGQANTGELFF
TGCAGCGTTTTTCGAGGCCAGGCAAACACCGGGGAGCTGTTTTTT
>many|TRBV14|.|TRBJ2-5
CASSQDLGVTETQYF
TGTGCCAGCAGCCAAGATCTGGGGGTAACGGAGACCCAGTACTTC
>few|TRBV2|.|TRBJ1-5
CASSAGDSLNQHF
TGTGCCAGCAGTGCGGGCGATAGCCTTAACCAGCATTTT
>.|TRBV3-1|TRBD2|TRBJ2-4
CASSRGGNIQYF
TGTGCCAGCAGCCGCGGGGGAAACATTCAGTACTTC
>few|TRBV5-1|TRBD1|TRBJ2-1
CASSTGQGTYNEQFF
TGCGCCAGCAGCACGGGACAGGGGACGTACAATGAGCAGTTCTTC
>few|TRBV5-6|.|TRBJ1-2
CASGTQGGYGYTF
TGTGCCAGCGGAACACAGGGCGGCTATGGCTACACCTTC
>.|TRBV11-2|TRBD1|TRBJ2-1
CASSFGQGAVNEQFF
TGTGCCAGCAGCTTCGGACAGGGGGCGGTCAATGAGCAGTTCTTC
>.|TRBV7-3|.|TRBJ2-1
CASSSLVSDEQFF
TGTGCCAGCAGCTCTCTGGTTTCGGATGAGCAGTTCTTC
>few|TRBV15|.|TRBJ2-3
CATSRGGGDTQYF
TGTGCCACCAGCAGAGGTGGAGGAGATACGCAGTATTTT
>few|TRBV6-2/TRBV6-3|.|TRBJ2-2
CASSYLSLRTGELFF
TGTGCCAGCAGTTACTTGTCCCTCCGCACCGGGGAGCTGTTTTTT
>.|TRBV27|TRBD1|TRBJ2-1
CASSLEGQGPYNEQFF
TGTGCCAGCAGTCTAGAGGGACAGGGTCCCTACAATGAGCAGTTCTTC
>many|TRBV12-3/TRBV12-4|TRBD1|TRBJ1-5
CASSLNTGGNQPQHF
TGTGCCAGCAGTTTGAATACAGGGGGCAATCAGCCCCAGCATTTT
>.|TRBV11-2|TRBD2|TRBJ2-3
CASSPFSGANTDTQYF
TGTGCCAGCAGCCCTTTTAGCGGGGCCAACACAGATACGCAGTATTTT
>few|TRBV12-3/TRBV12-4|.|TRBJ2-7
CASSPYRYEQYF
TGTGCCAGCAGCCCCTATCGTTACGAGCAGTACTTC
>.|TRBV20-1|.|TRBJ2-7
CSAQGQISYEQYF
TGCAGTGCCCAAGGACAGATATCCTACGAGCAGTACTTC
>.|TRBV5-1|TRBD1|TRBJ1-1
CASRQGSNTEAFF
TGCGCCAGCAGACAGGGGTCGAACACTGAAGCTTTCTTT
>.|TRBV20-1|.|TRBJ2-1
CSARDPLADGSNEQFF
TGCAGTGCTAGAGACCCCCTCGCCGACGGATCAAATGAGCAGTTCTTC
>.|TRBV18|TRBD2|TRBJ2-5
CASSPQVAGGGETQYF
TGTGCCAGCTCACCACAGGTCGCGGGAGGTGGTGAGACCCAGTACTTC
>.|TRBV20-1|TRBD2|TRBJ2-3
CSARYPSGGTTDTQYF
TGCAGTGCTAGATACCCTAGCGGGGGGACCACAGATACGCAGTATTTT
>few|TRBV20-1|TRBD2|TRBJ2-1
CSATSGVTYNEQFF
TGCAGTGCTACTAGCGGGGTCACCTACAATGAGCAGTTCTTC
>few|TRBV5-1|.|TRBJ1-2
CASKRQDNYGYTF
TGCGCCAGCAAGAGGCAGGATAACTATGGCTACACCTTC
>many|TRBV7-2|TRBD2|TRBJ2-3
CASSFLTSGGRADTQYF
TGTGCCAGCAGCTTCCTGACTAGCGGGGGTCGGGCAGATACGCAGTATTTT